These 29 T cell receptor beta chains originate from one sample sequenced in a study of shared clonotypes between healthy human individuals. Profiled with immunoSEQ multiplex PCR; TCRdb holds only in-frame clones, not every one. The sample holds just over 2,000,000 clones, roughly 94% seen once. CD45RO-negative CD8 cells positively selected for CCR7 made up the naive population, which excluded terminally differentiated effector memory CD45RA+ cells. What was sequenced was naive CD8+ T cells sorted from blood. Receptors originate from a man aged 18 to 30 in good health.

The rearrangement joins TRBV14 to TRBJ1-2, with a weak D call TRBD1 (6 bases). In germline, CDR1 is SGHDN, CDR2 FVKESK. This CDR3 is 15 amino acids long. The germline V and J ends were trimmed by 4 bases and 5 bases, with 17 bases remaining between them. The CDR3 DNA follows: TGTGCCAGCAGCCCCCCCGGGACAACTTTTTATGGCTACACCTTC. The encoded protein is CASSPPGTTFYGYTF.

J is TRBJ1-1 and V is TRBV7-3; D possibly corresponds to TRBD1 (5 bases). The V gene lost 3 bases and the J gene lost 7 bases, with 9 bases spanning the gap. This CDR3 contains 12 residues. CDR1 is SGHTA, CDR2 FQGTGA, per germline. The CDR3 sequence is CASSFPGSEAFF. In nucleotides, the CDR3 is TGTGCCAGCAGCTTCCCAGGGAGTGAAGCTTTCTTT.

The CDR3 spells CASRGNTEAFF. CDR3 bases: TGTGCCAGCAGGGGTAACACTGAAGCTTTCTTT. V usage is TRBV6-1 and J usage is TRBJ1-1; D remains ambiguous. The CDR3 is made up of 11 amino acids. In germline, CDR1 is MNHNS, CDR2 SASEGT. The V end lost 6 bases, the J end lost 2 bases, and 4 bases lay between the germline ends.

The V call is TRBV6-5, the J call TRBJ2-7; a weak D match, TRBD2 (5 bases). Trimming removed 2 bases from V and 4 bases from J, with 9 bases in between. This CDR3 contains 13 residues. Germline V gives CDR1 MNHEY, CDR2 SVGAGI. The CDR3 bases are TGTGCCAGCAGTTACCGGGAACAATACGAGCAGTACTTC. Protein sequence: CASSYREQYEQYF.

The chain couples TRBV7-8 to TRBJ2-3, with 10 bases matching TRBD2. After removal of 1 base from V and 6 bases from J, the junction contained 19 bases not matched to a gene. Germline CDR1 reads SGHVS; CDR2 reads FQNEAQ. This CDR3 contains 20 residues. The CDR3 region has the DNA TGTGCCAGCAGCTTAGGGGCGGCGGTAGCGGGAGGAGTTCGGCAGGATACGCAGTATTTT. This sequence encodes CASSLGAAVAGGVRQDTQYF.

CDR3 protein: CAWTGGESSYNEQFF. DNA of the CDR3: TGTGCCTGGACGGGGGGCGAGAGCTCCTACAATGAGCAGTTCTTC. The chain joins TRBV30 to TRBJ2-1, with D possibly TRBD2 on 7 matching bases. Between the trimmed V and J ends, which lost 4 bases and 0 bases, there was a span of 13 bases. The CDR3 is 15 amino acids. Per the germline V gene, CDR1 is GTSNPN and CDR2 is SVGIG (reference sequence).

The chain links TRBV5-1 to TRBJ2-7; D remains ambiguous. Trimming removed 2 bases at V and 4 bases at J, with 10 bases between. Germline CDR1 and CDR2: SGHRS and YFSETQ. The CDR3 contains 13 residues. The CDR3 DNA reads TGCGCCAGCAGCTTCCGGCCCGATTACGAGCAGTACTTC. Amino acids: CASSFRPDYEQYF.

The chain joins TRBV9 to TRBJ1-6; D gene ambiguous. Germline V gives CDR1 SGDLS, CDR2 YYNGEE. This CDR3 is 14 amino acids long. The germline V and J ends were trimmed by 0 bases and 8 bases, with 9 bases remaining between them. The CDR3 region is CASSVGGVDSPLHF. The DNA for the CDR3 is TGTGCCAGCAGCGTAGGTGGGGTTGATTCACCCCTCCACTTT. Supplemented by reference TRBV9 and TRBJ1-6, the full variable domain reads DSGVTQTPKHLITATGQRVTLRCSPRSGDLSVYWYQQSLDQGLQFLIQYYNGEERAKGNILERFSAQQFPDLHSELNLSSLELGDSALYFCASSVGGVDSPLHFGNGTRLTVT.

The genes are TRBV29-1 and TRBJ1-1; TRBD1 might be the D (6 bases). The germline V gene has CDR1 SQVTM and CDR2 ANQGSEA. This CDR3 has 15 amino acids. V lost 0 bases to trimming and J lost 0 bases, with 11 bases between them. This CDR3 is CSVEDWTELNTEAFF. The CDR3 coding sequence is TGCAGCGTTGAAGATTGGACAGAGTTGAACACTGAAGCTTTCTTT. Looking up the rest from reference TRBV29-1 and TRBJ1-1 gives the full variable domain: SAVISQKPSRDICQRGTSLTIQCQVDSQVTMMFWYRQQPGQSLTLIATANQGSEATYESGFVIDKFPISRPNLTFSTLTVSNMSPEDSSIYLCSVEDWTELNTEAFFGQGTRLTVV.

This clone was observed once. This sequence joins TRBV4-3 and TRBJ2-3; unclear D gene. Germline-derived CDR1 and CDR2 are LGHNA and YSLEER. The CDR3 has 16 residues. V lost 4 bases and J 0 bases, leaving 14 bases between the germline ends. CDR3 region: CASSPYLLPSTDTQYF. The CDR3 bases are TGCGCCAGCAGCCCTTATTTATTGCCTAGCACAGATACGCAGTATTTT.

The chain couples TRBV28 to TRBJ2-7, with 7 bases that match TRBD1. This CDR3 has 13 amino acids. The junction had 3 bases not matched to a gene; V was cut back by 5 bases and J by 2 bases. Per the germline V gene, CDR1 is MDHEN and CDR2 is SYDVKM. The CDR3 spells CASSVGTAYEQYF. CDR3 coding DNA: TGTGCCAGCAGTGTCGGGACAGCCTACGAGCAGTACTTC. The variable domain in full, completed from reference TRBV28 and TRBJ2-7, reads DVKVTQSSRYLVKRTGEKVFLECVQDMDHENMFWYRQDPGLGLRLIYFSYDVKMKEKGDIPEGYSVSREKKERFSLILESASTNQTSMYLCASSVGTAYEQYFGPGTRLTVT.

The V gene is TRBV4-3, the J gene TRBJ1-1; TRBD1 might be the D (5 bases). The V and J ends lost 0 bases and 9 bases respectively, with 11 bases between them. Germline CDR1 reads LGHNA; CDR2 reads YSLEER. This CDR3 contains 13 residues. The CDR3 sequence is CASSQDTRGKAFF. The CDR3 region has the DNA TGCGCCAGCAGCCAAGATACAAGGGGCAAAGCTTTCTTT.

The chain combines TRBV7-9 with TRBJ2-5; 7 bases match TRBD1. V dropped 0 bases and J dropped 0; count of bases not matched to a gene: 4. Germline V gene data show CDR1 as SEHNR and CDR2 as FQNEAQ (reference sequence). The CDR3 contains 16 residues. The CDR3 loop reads CASSLALTGNQETQYF. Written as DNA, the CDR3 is TGTGCCAGCAGCTTAGCATTGACAGGGAACCAAGAGACCCAGTACTTC.

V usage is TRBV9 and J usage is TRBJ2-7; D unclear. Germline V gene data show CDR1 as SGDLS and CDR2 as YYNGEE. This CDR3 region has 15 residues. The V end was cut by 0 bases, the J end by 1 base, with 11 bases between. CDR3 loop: CASSVASTASYEQYF. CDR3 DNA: TGTGCCAGCAGCGTAGCCAGTACGGCGTCCTACGAGCAGTACTTC.

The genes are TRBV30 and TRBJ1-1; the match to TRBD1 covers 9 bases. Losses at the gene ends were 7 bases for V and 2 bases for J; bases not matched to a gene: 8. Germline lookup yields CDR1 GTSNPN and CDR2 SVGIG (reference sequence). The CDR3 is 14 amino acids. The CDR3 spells CAFSGTGTNTEAFF. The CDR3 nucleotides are TGTGCCTTTTCCGGGACAGGGACCAACACTGAAGCTTTCTTT.

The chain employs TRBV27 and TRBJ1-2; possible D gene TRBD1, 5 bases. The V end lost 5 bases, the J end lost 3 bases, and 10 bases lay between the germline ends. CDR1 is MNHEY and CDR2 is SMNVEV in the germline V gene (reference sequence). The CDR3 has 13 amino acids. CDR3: CASSDRDHYGYTF. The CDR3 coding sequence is TGTGCCAGCAGTGACCGGGACCACTATGGCTACACCTTC.

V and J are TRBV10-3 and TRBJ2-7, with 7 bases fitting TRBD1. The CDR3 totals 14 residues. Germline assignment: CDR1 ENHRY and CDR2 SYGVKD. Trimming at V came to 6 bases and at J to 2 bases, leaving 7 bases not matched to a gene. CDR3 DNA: TGTGCCATCAGCGGACAGGAACCGGCCTACGAGCAGTACTTC. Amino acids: CAISGQEPAYEQYF.

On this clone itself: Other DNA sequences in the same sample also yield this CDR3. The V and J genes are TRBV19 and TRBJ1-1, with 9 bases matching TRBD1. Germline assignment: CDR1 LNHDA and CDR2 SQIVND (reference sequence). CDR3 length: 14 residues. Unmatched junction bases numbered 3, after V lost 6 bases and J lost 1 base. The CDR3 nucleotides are TGTGCCAGTAGGACGGGACAGGGGAACACTGAAGCTTTCTTT. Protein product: CASRTGQGNTEAFF.

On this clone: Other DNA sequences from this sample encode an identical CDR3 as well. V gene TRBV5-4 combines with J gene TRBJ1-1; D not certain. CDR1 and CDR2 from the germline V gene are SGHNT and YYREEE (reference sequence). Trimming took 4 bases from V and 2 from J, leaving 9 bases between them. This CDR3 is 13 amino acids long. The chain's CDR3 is CASSLIENTEAFF. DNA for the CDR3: TGTGCCAGCAGCCTAATAGAAAACACTGAAGCTTTCTTT.

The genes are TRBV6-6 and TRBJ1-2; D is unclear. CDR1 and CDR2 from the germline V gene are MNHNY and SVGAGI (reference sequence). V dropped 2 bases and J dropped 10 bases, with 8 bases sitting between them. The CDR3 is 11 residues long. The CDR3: CASSYPSFYTF. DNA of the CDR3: TGTGCCAGCAGTTACCCTTCATTCTACACCTTC.

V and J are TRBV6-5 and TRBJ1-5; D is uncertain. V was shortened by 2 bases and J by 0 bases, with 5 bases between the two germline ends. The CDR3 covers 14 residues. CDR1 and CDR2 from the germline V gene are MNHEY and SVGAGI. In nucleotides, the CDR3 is TGTGCCAGCAGTTACGTCGGTAGCAATCAGCCCCAGCATTTT. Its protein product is CASSYVGSNQPQHF.

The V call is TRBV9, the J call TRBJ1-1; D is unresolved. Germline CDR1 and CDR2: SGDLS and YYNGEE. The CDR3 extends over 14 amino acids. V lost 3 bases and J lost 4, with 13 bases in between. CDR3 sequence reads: CASSAQTASTEAFF. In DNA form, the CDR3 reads TGTGCCAGCAGCGCGCAAACAGCGAGCACTGAAGCTTTCTTT. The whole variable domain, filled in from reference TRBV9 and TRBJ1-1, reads DSGVTQTPKHLITATGQRVTLRCSPRSGDLSVYWYQQSLDQGLQFLIQYYNGEERAKGNILERFSAQQFPDLHSELNLSSLELGDSALYFCASSAQTASTEAFFGQGTRLTVV.

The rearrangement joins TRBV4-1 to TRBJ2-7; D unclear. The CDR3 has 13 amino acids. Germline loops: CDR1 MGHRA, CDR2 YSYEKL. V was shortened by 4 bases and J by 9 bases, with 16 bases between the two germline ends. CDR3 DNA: TGCGCCAGCAGCCCCGGTTTGAGGTTGCGGCAGTACTTC. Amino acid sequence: CASSPGLRLRQYF.

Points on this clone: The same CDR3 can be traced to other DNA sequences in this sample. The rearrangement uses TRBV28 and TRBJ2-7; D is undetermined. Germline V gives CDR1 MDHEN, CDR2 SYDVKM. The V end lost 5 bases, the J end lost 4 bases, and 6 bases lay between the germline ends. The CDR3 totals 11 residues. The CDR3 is CASSSDYEQYF. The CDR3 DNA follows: TGTGCCAGCAGTAGCGATTACGAGCAGTACTTC.

The CDR3 loop reads CASSSTDRLSTDTQYF. Here the CDR3 DNA reads TGTGCCAGCAGCTCAACCGACAGGTTAAGCACAGATACGCAGTATTTT. The chain recombines TRBV7-9 with TRBJ2-3; D may be TRBD1 (6 bases). V was clipped by 4 bases and J by 0 bases, with 14 bases between them. The length of the CDR3 is 16 residues. The V gene's germline CDR1 is SEHNR and CDR2 FQNEAQ (reference sequence).

CDR3 in DNA: TGTGCCAGCAGCCTAAAGACAACCTACGAGCAGTACTTC. This sequence encodes CASSLKTTYEQYF. This sequence joins TRBV27 and TRBJ2-7; D remains ambiguous. CDR3 length: 13 residues. Germline V gives CDR1 MNHEY, CDR2 SMNVEV (reference sequence). V dropped 6 bases and J dropped 2 bases, with 11 bases sitting between them.

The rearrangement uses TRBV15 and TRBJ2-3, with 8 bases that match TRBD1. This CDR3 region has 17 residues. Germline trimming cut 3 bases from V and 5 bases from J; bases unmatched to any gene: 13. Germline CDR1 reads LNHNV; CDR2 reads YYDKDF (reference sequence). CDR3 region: CATSRRPGQAGGDTQYF. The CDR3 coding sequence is TGTGCCACCAGCAGGCGACCGGGACAGGCAGGGGGAGATACGCAGTATTTT.

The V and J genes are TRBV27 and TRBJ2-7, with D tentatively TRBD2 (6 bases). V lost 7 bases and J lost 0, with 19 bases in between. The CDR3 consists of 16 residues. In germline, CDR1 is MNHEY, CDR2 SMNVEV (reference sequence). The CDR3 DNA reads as TGTGCCAGCATCCCATCCGTGGGGGGAATCTCCTACGAGCAGTACTTC. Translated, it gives CASIPSVGGISYEQYF.

The CDR3 loop is CASSLASGSGQETQYF. The DNA for the CDR3 is TGTGCCAGCAGCTTGGCCTCTGGGTCCGGGCAAGAGACCCAGTACTTC. This rearrangement joins TRBV5-6 to TRBJ2-5; D not certain. This CDR3 region has 16 residues. Germline values: CDR1 SGHDT, CDR2 YYEEEE. Trimming removed 0 bases at V and 2 bases at J, with 14 bases between.